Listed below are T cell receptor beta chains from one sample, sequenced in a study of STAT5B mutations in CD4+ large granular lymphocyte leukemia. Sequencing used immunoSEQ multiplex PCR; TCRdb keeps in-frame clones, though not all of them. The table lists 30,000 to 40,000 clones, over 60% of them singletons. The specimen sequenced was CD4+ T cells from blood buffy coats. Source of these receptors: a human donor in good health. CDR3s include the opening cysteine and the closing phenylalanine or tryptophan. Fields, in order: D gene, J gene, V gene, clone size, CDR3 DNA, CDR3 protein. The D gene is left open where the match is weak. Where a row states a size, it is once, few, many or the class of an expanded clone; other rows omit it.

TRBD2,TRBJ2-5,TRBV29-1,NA,TGCAGCGTTCGGGCTAGCGGGAGTGAGACCCAGTACTTC,CSVRASGSETQYF
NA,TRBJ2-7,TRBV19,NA,TGTGCCAGTAGCGATAGGGACGAGCAGTACTTC,CASSDRDEQYF
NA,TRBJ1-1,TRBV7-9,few,TGTGCCAGCAGCTTAGAGAGCACTGAAGCTTTCTTT,CASSLESTEAFF
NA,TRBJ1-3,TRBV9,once,TGTGCCAGCAGCGTAGCTCTTGGAGGAAACACCATATATTTT,CASSVALGGNTIYF
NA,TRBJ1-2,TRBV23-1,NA,TGCGCCAGCAGTCAATCGGAACGGGGCCCGACTTTCGGCTACACCTTC,CASSQSERGPTFGYTF
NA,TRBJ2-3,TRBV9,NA,TGTGCCAGCAGCGAGGAGACTCATAGGGGCGACCTCACAGATACGCAGTATTTT,CASSEETHRGDLTDTQYF
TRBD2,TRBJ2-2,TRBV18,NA,TGTGCCAGCTCAAAGGGTCCCGGGAGGAGCGACACCGGGGAGCTGTTTTTT,CASSKGPGRSDTGELFF
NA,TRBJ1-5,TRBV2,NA,TGTGCCAGCAGTCCTTTGGGCACTTATCAGCCCCAGCATTTT,CASSPLGTYQPQHF
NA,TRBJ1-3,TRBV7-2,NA,TGTGCCAGCAGTTTACAGGGTTTTGGAAACACCATATATTTT,CASSLQGFGNTIYF
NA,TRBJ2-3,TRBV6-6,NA,TGTGCCAGCAGCGGACAGACAGATACGCAGTATTTT,CASSGQTDTQYF
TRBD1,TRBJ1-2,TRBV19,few,TGTGCCAGTAGTATCCTAACAGGGGAACGCTATGGCTACACCTTC,CASSILTGERYGYTF
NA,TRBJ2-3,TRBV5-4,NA,TGTACCAGCAGCTTGCACCAATCTAGCACAGATACGCAGTATTTT,CTSSLHQSSTDTQYF
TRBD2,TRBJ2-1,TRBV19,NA,TGTGCCAGTAGTTTAGCGGGAGCCTACAATGAGCAGTTCTTC,CASSLAGAYNEQFF
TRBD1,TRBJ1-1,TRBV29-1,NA,TGCAGCGTTGGAAAGGGACAGATGAACACTGAAGCTTTCTTT,CSVGKGQMNTEAFF
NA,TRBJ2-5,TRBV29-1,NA,TGCAGCGTTGTAGGGGGGGAAGAGACCCAGTACTTC,CSVVGGEETQYF
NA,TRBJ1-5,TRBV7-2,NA,TGTGCCAGCAGCTTACAGGAAAATCAGCCCCAGCATTTT,CASSLQENQPQHF
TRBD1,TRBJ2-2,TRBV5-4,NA,TGTGCCAGCAGCCCAACTGACAGGGGGATCAACACCGGGGAGCTGTTTTTT,CASSPTDRGINTGELFF
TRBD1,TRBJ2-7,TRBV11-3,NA,TGTGCCAGCAGCCTGACAGGGGGCGAGCAGTACTTC,CASSLTGGEQYF
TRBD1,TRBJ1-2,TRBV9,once,TGTGCCAGCAGCGTTCAGGGGGACTATGGCTACACCTTC,CASSVQGDYGYTF
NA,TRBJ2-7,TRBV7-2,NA,TGTGCCAGCAGCTTAGACAGACCAAATTTAAATTACGAGCAGTACTTC,CASSLDRPNLNYEQYF
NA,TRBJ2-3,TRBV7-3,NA,TGTGCCAGCAGCTCCCCAGCGGAAACTCACACAGATACGCAGTATTTT,CASSSPAETHTDTQYF
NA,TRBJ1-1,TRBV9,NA,TGTGCCAGCAACCCCGGTGGGGGGCTGGGGACTGAAGCTTTCTTT,CASNPGGGLGTEAFF
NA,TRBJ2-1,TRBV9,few,TGTGCCAGCAGCGTATCCGGGGAAACCTACAATGAGCAGTTCTTC,CASSVSGETYNEQFF
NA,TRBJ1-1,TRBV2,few,TGTGCCAGCAGGGCAGGACCGAACACTGAAGCTTTCTTT,CASRAGPNTEAFF
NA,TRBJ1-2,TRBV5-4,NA,TGTGCCAGCAGCTTGGAGCATCTCAACTATGGCTACACCTTC,CASSLEHLNYGYTF
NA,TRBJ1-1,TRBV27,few,TGTGCCAGCAGTAGACAGCGATGGAACACTGAAGCTTTCTTT,CASSRQRWNTEAFF
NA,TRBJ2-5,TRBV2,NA,TGTGCCAGCAGTGAATTGCGGGAGACCCAGTACTTC,CASSELRETQYF
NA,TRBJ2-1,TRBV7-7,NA,TGTGCCAGCAGCTTAGTCGCGGGTGCGAGGAATGAGCAGTTCTTC,CASSLVAGARNEQFF
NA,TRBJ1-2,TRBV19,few,TGTGCCAGTGGGGAGGACGAGAACTATGGCTACACCTTC,CASGEDENYGYTF
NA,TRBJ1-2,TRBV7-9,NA,TGTGCCAGCAGCCCAAAGAGTGGCTACACCTTC,CASSPKSGYTF
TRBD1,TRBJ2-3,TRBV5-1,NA,TGCGCCAGCAGCTGGGACCCGGGACAGATCACAGATACGCAGTATTTT,CASSWDPGQITDTQYF
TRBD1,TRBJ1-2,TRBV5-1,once,TGCGCCAGCAGCTTGGAGGGGACAGAAATTTATGGCTACACCTTC,CASSLEGTEIYGYTF
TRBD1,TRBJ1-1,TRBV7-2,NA,TGTGCCAGCAGCTTAGAGCGGGCAGGGGGCACTGAAGCTTTCTTT,CASSLERAGGTEAFF
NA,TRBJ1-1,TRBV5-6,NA,TGTGCCAGCAGCTTGAGGGTTGTAAGAGGGAACACTGAAGCTTTCTTT,CASSLRVVRGNTEAFF
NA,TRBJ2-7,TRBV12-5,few,TGTGCTAGTGGCCGCCCCCGGAGTCACTCCTACGAGCAGTACTTC,CASGRPRSHSYEQYF
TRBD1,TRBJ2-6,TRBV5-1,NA,TGCGCCAGCAGACAGGGGGCTGGGGCCAACGTCCTGACTTTC,CASRQGAGANVLTF
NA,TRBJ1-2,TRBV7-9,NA,TGTGCCAGCAGCTTCACTCGTTATGGCTACACCTTC,CASSFTRYGYTF
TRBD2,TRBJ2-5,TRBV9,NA,TGTGCCAGCAGCGCCGGCGGGAGGGCGTCGCTAGAGACCCAGTACTTC,CASSAGGRASLETQYF
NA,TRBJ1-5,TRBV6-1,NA,TGTGCCAGCAGTGAAGACGGGACGGTCTATAGCAATCAGCCCCAGCATTTT,CASSEDGTVYSNQPQHF
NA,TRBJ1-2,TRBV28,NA,TGTGCCAGCAGTCCCTCTGGAGCGGCGGGTGGCTACACCTTC,CASSPSGAAGGYTF
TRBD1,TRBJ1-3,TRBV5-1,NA,TGCGCCAGCAGCTTGGCCGGGACAGGGGGCACCTCTGGAAACACCATATATTTT,CASSLAGTGGTSGNTIYF
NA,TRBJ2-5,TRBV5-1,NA,TGCGCCAGCAGCTTGACAGGGAGGGGGCAAGAGACCCAGTACTTC,CASSLTGRGQETQYF
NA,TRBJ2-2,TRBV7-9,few,TGTGCCAGCAGCTTAGGCCAGCCCGGGGAGCTGTTTTTT,CASSLGQPGELFF
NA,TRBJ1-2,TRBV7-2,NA,TGTGCCAGCAGCCCCCCGTCCTTCTATGGCTACACCTTC,CASSPPSFYGYTF
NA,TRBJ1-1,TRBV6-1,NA,TGTGCCAGCAGGGGGGGACCCAGCACTCAAGCTTTCTTT,CASRGGPSTQAFF
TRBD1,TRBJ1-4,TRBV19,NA,TGTGCCAGTAGTATGTTCCCCCGGGACAGGGGGAATGAAAAACTGTTTTTT,CASSMFPRDRGNEKLFF
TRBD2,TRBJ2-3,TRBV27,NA,TGTGCCAGCAGTTTATCGGCTAGCGGTACATGGGATACGCAGTATTTT,CASSLSASGTWDTQYF
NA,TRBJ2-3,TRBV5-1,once,TGCGCCAGCAGCTTGGTTGGCAGGGGAGCAGATACGCAGTATTTT,CASSLVGRGADTQYF
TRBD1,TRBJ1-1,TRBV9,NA,TGTGCCAGCAGCGTAGGCGCCGGGACAGTGACCACTGAAGCTTTCTTT,CASSVGAGTVTTEAFF
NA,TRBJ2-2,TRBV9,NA,TGTGCCAGCAGCGTAGGAGGCGGGCTGAACACCGGGGAGCTGTTTTTT,CASSVGGGLNTGELFF
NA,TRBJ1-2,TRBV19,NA,TGTGCCAACAGCCTCCGGGAGGCGGATAACTATGGCTACACCTTC,CANSLREADNYGYTF
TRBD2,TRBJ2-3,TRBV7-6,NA,TGTGCCAGCACCCTAGGCGGGGGGTTCACAGATACGCAGTATTTT,CASTLGGGFTDTQYF
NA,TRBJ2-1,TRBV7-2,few,TGTGCCAGCAGCTTAGTAGGGGGAGGGTCACGTTATGAGCAGTTCTTC,CASSLVGGGSRYEQFF
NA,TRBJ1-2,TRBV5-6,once,TGTGCCAGCAGCTTGGGAATGGAAGGGACCTATGGCTACACCTTC,CASSLGMEGTYGYTF
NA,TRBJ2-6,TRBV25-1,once,TGTGCCAGCAGTGAAAACAGGGCCTCTGGGGCCAACGTCCTGACTTTC,CASSENRASGANVLTF
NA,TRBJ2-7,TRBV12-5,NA,TGTGCTAGTGGTTTGGGGCGGGCATACGAGCAGTACTTC,CASGLGRAYEQYF
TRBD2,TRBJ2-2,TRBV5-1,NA,TGCGCCAGCAGCTGGACTAGCGGGAGCCCCGGGGAGCTGTTTTTT,CASSWTSGSPGELFF
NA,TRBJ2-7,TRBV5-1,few,TGCGCCAGCAGCCTCCCCGCCTACGAGCAGTACTTC,CASSLPAYEQYF